Below, one T cell receptor beta chain is given with its context. Its specificity is not known. Clones were read by immunoSEQ multiplex PCR, and TCRdb kept only the in-frame ones, dropping some. The sample contains about 160,000 clones, roughly 93% of which appear only once. This entry belongs to a study of T cell responses to AZD1222 COVID-19 vaccine. Study overall: Pooled samples include second doses given at about 4 or 12 weeks.

Per the germline V gene, CDR1 is SGHRS and CDR2 is YFSETQ. This CDR3 comprises 14 residues. V lost 5 bases to trimming and J lost 8 bases, with 19 bases between them. The study's findings and limits: Donors in the cohort were predominantly white British and more often female, and clonal diversity was possibly underestimated.

The clonotype comes from an adult in good health. The specimen was peripheral blood, collected on day 0 of AZD1222 vaccination. The V gene is TRBV5-1, the J gene TRBJ1-2; the D gene is possibly TRBD1 (6 bases). The CDR3 nucleotides are TGCGCCAGCAGGACACAACAGGGTCTATACGGCTACACCTTC. Amino acid sequence: CASRTQQGLYGYTF.